The rows below give T cell receptor beta chains drawn from one sample of a study of T cell responses to AZD1222 COVID-19 vaccine. Libraries were prepared by immunoSEQ multiplex PCR; TCRdb keeps only in-frame clonotypes and omits some of them. The sample has 13,000 to 15,000 clones, about 84% seen once. The specimen comprised peripheral blood, sampled 28 days after the second AZD1222 dose. The receptors stem from an adult who received the AZD1222 COVID-19 vaccine. Both conserved end residues are part of each CDR3. A D gene is named only where the DNA matches it firmly. Clone size is shown for a subset of rows, as once, few, many or a class of expanded clone.

NA | NA | TRBJ1-1 | 15 | TRBV5-1 | CASSDRGTLNTEAFF | TGCGCCAGCAGCGATCGCGGGACATTGAACACTGAAGCTTTCTTT
NA | NA | TRBJ1-2 | 16 | TRBV19 | CATTILSGGANYGYTF | TGTGCCACGACGATATTGTCGGGGGGAGCTAACTATGGCTACACCTTC
TRBD1 | NA | TRBJ1-4 | 12 | TRBV30 | CAWRGTGGKLFF | TGTGCCTGGAGGGGGACAGGAGGAAAACTGTTTTTT
NA | NA | TRBJ2-1 | 11 | TRBV4-2 | CASSQVNEQFF | TGTGCCAGCAGCCAAGTAAATGAGCAGTTCTTC
NA | NA | TRBJ1-1 | 12 | TRBV7-9 | CASSVDRPKAFF | TGTGCCAGCAGCGTCGACAGGCCGAAAGCTTTCTTT
NA | NA | TRBJ1-6 | 16 | TRBV6-6 | CASTRQAMNYNSPLHF | TGTGCCAGCACCCGACAGGCCATGAACTATAATTCACCCCTCCACTTT
NA | NA | TRBJ1-1 | 11 | TRBV5-6 | CASSSGAGAFF | TGTGCCAGCAGCTCCGGAGCGGGAGCTTTCTTT
NA | NA | TRBJ1-6 | 15 | TRBV2 | CASSEVQENNSPLHF | TGTGCCAGCAGTGAAGTGCAGGAAAATAATTCACCCCTCCACTTT
TRBD2 | NA | TRBJ2-1 | 12 | TRBV6-5 | CASRERGNEQFF | TGTGCCAGCAGGGAGCGGGGAAATGAGCAGTTCTTC
NA | NA | TRBJ2-7 | 13 | TRBV12-5 | CASGAGAPYEQYF | TGTGCTAGTGGGGCAGGGGCACCCTACGAGCAGTACTTC
NA | NA | TRBJ1-5 | 17 | TRBV28 | CASSLRTGSYSNQPQHF | TGTGCCAGCAGTCTCCGCACGGGGAGTTATAGCAATCAGCCCCAGCATTTT
NA | NA | TRBJ2-5 | 13 | TRBV6-2/TRBV6-3 | CASSYREAGTQYF | TGTGCCAGCAGTTACAGAGAGGCGGGGACCCAGTACTTC
TRBD1 | once | TRBJ1-6 | 14 | TRBV13 | CASRAGTGTSPLHF | TGTGCCAGCAGGGCCGGGACAGGGACCTCACCCCTCCACTTT
TRBD1 | NA | TRBJ1-2 | 15 | TRBV4-1 | CASSVRDRGQSGYTF | TGCGCCAGCAGCGTCCGGGACAGGGGGCAGAGTGGCTACACCTTC
NA | NA | TRBJ1-2 | 14 | TRBV15 | CATSDVGGVYGYTF | TGTGCCACCAGCGACGTTGGGGGGGTCTATGGCTACACCTTC
TRBD1 | NA | TRBJ1-5 | 16 | TRBV19 | CASSTITGGDNQPQHF | TGTGCCAGTAGTACAATAACAGGGGGTGACAATCAGCCCCAGCATTTT
NA | NA | TRBJ2-5 | 14 | TRBV6-2/TRBV6-3 | CASSTPPPRATQYF | TGTGCCAGCAGTACACCGCCGCCCCGGGCTACCCAGTACTTC
TRBD1 | NA | TRBJ1-6 | 12 | TRBV9 | CAGGQGNAPLHF | TGTGCCGGGGGACAGGGAAACGCACCCCTCCACTTT
NA | few | TRBJ2-7 | 14 | TRBV6-2/TRBV6-3 | CASSYSDRSYEQYF | TGTGCCAGCAGTTACTCAGACCGCTCCTACGAGCAGTACTTC
TRBD2 | NA | TRBJ2-3 | 15 | TRBV6-5 | CASSLLAGSTDTQYF | TGTGCCAGCAGTTTACTAGCGGGAAGCACAGATACGCAGTATTTT
NA | NA | TRBJ2-2 | 16 | TRBV28 | CASSLVRGTPTGELFF | TGTGCCAGCAGTTTGGTTCGGGGGACTCCCACCGGGGAGCTGTTTTTT
TRBD1 | NA | TRBJ2-7 | 12 | TRBV2 | CASSEAGGEQYF | TGTGCCAGCAGTGAGGCAGGGGGCGAGCAGTACTTC
NA | NA | TRBJ2-7 | 14 | TRBV7-9 | CASSSRTATYEQYF | TGTGCCAGCAGCTCCCGGACTGCAACCTACGAGCAGTACTTC
NA | NA | TRBJ1-6 | 12 | TRBV30 | CAWGPGNSPLHF | TGTGCCTGGGGCCCGGGGAATTCACCCCTCCACTTT
TRBD2 | NA | TRBJ2-7 | 16 | TRBV5-6 | CASSPGVAGGLSEQYF | TGTGCCAGCAGCCCGGGGGTAGCGGGAGGGCTTTCCGAGCAGTACTTC
NA | NA | TRBJ1-5 | 12 | TRBV12-3/TRBV12-4 | CASSFRNQPQHF | TGTGCCAGCAGTTTCAGAAATCAGCCCCAGCATTTT
NA | NA | TRBJ2-7 | 16 | TRBV4-2 | CASSQDSGTVPYEQYF | TGTGCCAGCAGCCAAGACTCCGGGACTGTTCCCTACGAGCAGTACTTC
NA | NA | TRBJ1-2 | 15 | TRBV30 | CAWRDSLPGGGGYTF | TGTGCCTGGAGGGACAGTCTCCCCGGGGGTGGTGGCTACACCTTC
NA | few | TRBJ1-1 | 15 | TRBV28 | CASTQPIRGWTEAFF | TGTGCCAGCACTCAACCTATCAGGGGTTGGACTGAAGCTTTCTTT
TRBD2 | NA | TRBJ2-1 | 15 | TRBV5-1 | CASSRSGSPYNEQFF | TGCGCCAGCAGCCGTAGCGGGAGCCCCTACAATGAGCAGTTCTTC
NA | NA | TRBJ1-1 | 13 | TRBV19 | CASSPYGDTEAFF | TGTGCCAGTAGTCCCTACGGTGACACTGAAGCTTTCTTT
NA | NA | TRBJ1-5 | 14 | TRBV9 | CASSVRETGQPQHF | TGTGCCAGCAGCGTACGGGAGACGGGGCAGCCCCAGCATTTT
TRBD2 | NA | TRBJ2-1 | 15 | TRBV5-6 | CASSFLGGAGGEQFF | TGTGCCAGCAGCTTCCTCGGGGGGGCCGGCGGTGAGCAGTTCTTC